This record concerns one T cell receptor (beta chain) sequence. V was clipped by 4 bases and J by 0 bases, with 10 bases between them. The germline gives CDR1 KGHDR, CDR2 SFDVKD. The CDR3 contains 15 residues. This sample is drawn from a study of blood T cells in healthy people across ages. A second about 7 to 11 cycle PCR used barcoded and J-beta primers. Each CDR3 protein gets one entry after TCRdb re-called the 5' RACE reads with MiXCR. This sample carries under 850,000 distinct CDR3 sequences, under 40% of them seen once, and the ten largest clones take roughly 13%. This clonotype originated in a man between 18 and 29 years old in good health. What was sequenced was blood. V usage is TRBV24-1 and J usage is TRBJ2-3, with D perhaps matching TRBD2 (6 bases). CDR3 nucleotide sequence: TGTGCCACCAGTGAGCGGCGGGGTAGCACAGATACGCAGTATTTT. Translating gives CATSERRGSTDTQYF.